This TCR beta chain emerged from a study of blood T cell repertoires in COVID-19. CDR1 is SGHVS and CDR2 is FQNEAQ in the germline V gene. V dropped 5 bases and J dropped 1 base, with 30 bases sitting between them. This CDR3 region has 21 residues. Source study methods: Nucleated cell counts were estimated from reference gene primer amplification. Assay used: immunoSEQ multiplex PCR; TCRdb lists only in-frame clones, some missing. V and J calls plus clone size are reproduced from that table; the DNA served to infer D and trimming. Among about 150,000 clones listed, just under 85% were seen once. The sample was peripheral blood. The sequence derives from a woman aged 60 to 75 with acute or convalescent COVID-19. The gene calls are TRBV7-8 and TRBJ1-3; D not resolved. CDR3 bases: TGTGCCAGCAGCCTCATTGCCCGACACGCAGAGTATACTTCTTCTGGAAACACCATATATTTT. Translation gives CASSLIARHAEYTSSGNTIYF.